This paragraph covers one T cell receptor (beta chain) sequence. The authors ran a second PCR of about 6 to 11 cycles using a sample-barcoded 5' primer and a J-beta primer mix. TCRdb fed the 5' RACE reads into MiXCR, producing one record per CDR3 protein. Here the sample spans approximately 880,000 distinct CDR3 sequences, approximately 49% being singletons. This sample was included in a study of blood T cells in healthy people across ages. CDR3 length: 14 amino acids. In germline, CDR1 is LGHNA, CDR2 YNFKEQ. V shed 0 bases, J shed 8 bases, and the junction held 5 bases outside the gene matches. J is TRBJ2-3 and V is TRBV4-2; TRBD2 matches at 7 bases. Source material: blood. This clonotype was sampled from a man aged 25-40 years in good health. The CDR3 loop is CASSQERDYGTQYF. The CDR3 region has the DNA TGTGCCAGCAGCCAAGAGCGGGACTATGGTACGCAGTATTTT.